These 24 T cell receptor beta chains were sequenced from one sample in a study of T cells expressing NK-cell markers (dated by TCRdb to the early 2020s). Libraries were made using 5' RACE. The run used an Illumina HiSeq 2000. TCRdb reprocessed the reads, reporting each CDR3 protein sequence once and no DNA. This sample's table contains some 600,000 distinct CDR3 sequences. The ten largest clones add up to 3% to 4.5% of the sample. Source material: blood T cells: a sorted CD56 or NKG2C T cell subset, CD4+ or CD8+ T cells, or bulk PBMC T cells (not recorded which). All receptors come from a man younger than 35 in good health. Donor details come from another sample of the same person, matched by shared clones.

The chain joins TRBV6-2 or TRBV6-3 to TRBJ2-1; the TCRdb call, TRBD2, lacks DNA for checking. The CDR3 sequence is 16 residues long. Germline values: CDR1 MNHEY, CDR2 SVGEGT. CDR3 amino acids: CASSYSTSGRQREQFF.

This chain links TRBV29-1 with TRBJ1-2; TCRdb reports TRBD1, a call that lacks DNA to check it against. This CDR3 has 15 residues. Per the germline V gene, CDR1 is SQVTM and CDR2 is ANQGSEA. The CDR3 spells CSVEVDRGSSYGYTF. Looking up the rest from reference TRBV29-1 and TRBJ1-2 gives the full variable domain: SAVISQKPSRDICQRGTSLTIQCQVDSQVTMMFWYRQQPGQSLTLIATANQGSEATYESGFVIDKFPISRPNLTFSTLTVSNMSPEDSSIYLCSVEVDRGSSYGYTFGSGTRLTVV.

The chain employs TRBV18 and TRBJ1-1; the D call of TRBD1 rests on TCRdb alone, since no DNA is present to check it. In germline, CDR1 is KGHSH, CDR2 LQKENI. The CDR3 consists of 17 residues. The CDR3 sequence is CASSPRRRTGGNTEAFF.

The chain recombines TRBV7-3 with TRBJ2-5; TCRdb picks TRBD1, but there is no DNA to check that call. The CDR3 sequence is 15 residues long. CDR1 and CDR2 (germline): SGHTA, FQGTGA. The CDR3 reads CASSLEGGSRETQYF.

V is TRBV18 and J is TRBJ2-5; the D call from TCRdb, TRBD1, cannot be confirmed without DNA. The CDR3 spans 16 residues. From germline, CDR1 is KGHSH and CDR2 LQKENI. The CDR3 loop is CASSPRSGRGQETQYF.

The genes are TRBV20-1 and TRBJ2-2; lacking DNA, the TRBD1 call made by TCRdb goes unchecked. Germline V gives CDR1 DFQATT, CDR2 SNEGSKA (reference sequence). This CDR3 has 14 amino acids. The CDR3 protein is CSAQPRVEAGELFF.

The chain has TRBV4-3 and TRBJ2-1. The CDR3 contains 15 residues. Germline-derived CDR1 and CDR2 are LGHNA and YSLEER. CDR3 residues: CASSQDRRTTNEQFF.

The chain is built from TRBV7-2 and TRBJ2-7; TCRdb designates TRBD1, a call that cannot be tested without DNA. Germline V gene data show CDR1 as SGHTA and CDR2 as FQGNSA. The CDR3 extends over 16 amino acids. CDR3 loop: CASSPALSGTAYEQYF. The complete variable domain, with remaining parts taken from reference TRBV7-2 and TRBJ2-7, reads GAGVSQSPSNKVTEKGKDVELRCDPISGHTALYWYRQSLGQGLEFLIYFQGNSAPDKSGLPSDRFSAERTGGSVSTLTIQRTQQEDSAVYLCASSPALSGTAYEQYFGPGTRLTVT.

The genes are TRBV6-5 and TRBJ2-3; TCRdb's D call of TRBD2 is untestable without DNA. The germline CDR1 and CDR2 sequences are MNHEY and SVGAGI. This CDR3 is 16 amino acids long. The CDR3 sequence is CASSYGPGGLTDTQYF.

This sequence joins TRBV20-1 and TRBJ2-3. The germline CDR1 and CDR2 sequences are DFQATT and SNEGSKA (reference sequence). CDR3 length equals 12 residues. The chain's CDR3 is CSPPEREDTQYF.

The chain joins TRBV11-3 to TRBJ2-3; TCRdb reports TRBD1, a call that lacks DNA to check it against. The CDR3 totals 17 residues. Germline values: CDR1 SGHNT, CDR2 YENEEA. CDR3 residues: CASSLDPGGRVTDTQYF.

The V and J genes are TRBV4-1 and TRBJ2-3. Germline loops: CDR1 MGHRA, CDR2 YSYEKL. The CDR3 spans 13 residues. CDR3 loop: CASSQARETTQYF.

The chain couples TRBV7-2 to TRBJ2-5; TCRdb's D call of TRBD2 is untestable without DNA. The CDR3 has 16 residues. Germline CDR1 reads SGHTA; CDR2 reads FQGNSA. CDR3 sequence: CASSSSRRASGRTQYF. The entire variable domain, with the rest obtained from reference TRBV7-2 and TRBJ2-5, is as follows: GAGVSQSPSNKVTEKGKDVELRCDPISGHTALYWYRQSLGQGLEFLIYFQGNSAPDKSGLPSDRFSAERTGGSVSTLTIQRTQQEDSAVYLCASSSSRRASGRTQYFGPGTRLLVL.

The chain joins TRBV20-1 to TRBJ2-5; TCRdb lists TRBD2, though no DNA is available to test this call. The CDR3 has 16 amino acids. Looked up from germline, CDR1 is DFQATT and CDR2 is SNEGSKA (reference sequence). CDR3 sequence reads: CSARVTSGSVGETQYF.

This sequence joins TRBV30 and TRBJ2-2. CDR1 and CDR2 from the germline V gene are GTSNPN and SVGIG (reference sequence). The CDR3 extends over 14 amino acids. CDR3 residues: CACSSRTNTGELFF.

V is TRBV7-2 and J is TRBJ2-7. The CDR3 has 14 amino acids. The germline V gene encodes CDR1 SGHTA and CDR2 FQGNSA. The CDR3 sequence is CASSLEIGPPEQYF. The whole variable domain, filled in from reference TRBV7-2 and TRBJ2-7, reads GAGVSQSPSNKVTEKGKDVELRCDPISGHTALYWYRQSLGQGLEFLIYFQGNSAPDKSGLPSDRFSAERTGGSVSTLTIQRTQQEDSAVYLCASSLEIGPPEQYFGPGTRLTVT.

The CDR3 spells CASSPPGDREAFF. This chain connects TRBV18 to TRBJ1-1. The CDR3 is 13 residues long. Germline CDR1 and CDR2: KGHSH and LQKENI. Variable domain in full (rest from reference TRBV18 and TRBJ1-1): NAGVMQNPRHLVRRRGQEARLRCSPMKGHSHVYWYRQLPEEGLKFMVYLQKENIIDESGMPKERFSAEFPKEGPSILRIQQVVRGDSAAYFCASSPPGDREAFFGQGTRLTVV.

CDR3 residues: CASSQDPGSSSGNTIYF. The genes are TRBV4-3 and TRBJ1-3; TCRdb gives TRBD1 as the D gene, but with no DNA this cannot be confirmed. The CDR3 totals 17 residues. Germline CDR1 and CDR2: LGHNA and YSLEER.

This chain uses TRBV7-9 with TRBJ1-2. The CDR3 has 14 amino acids. Germline V gene sequence: CDR1 SEHNR, CDR2 FQNEAQ (reference sequence). The chain's CDR3 is CASSLEEGVNGYTF.

The chain has TRBV10-3 and TRBJ2-7. The CDR3 totals 18 residues. Germline CDR1 is ENHRY and CDR2 is SYGVKD. This chain's CDR3 is CAISESFLLTGHSYEQYF.

V and J are TRBV15 and TRBJ2-3. The CDR3 sequence is 18 residues long. The V gene's germline CDR1 is LNHNV and CDR2 YYDKDF (reference sequence). Here the CDR3 reads CATSRDRNLRQMADTQYF.

The chain couples TRBV6-5 to TRBJ1-1; TCRdb selects TRBD1, and the lack of DNA leaves this call unchecked. Germline-derived CDR1 and CDR2 are MNHEY and SVGAGI. The CDR3 runs 12 residues. CDR3 sequence reads: CASSPGQYEAFF.

The chain couples TRBV7-2 to TRBJ2-3; TCRdb designates TRBD1, a call that cannot be tested without DNA. CDR3 length: 14 amino acids. The germline CDR1 and CDR2 sequences are SGHTA and FQGNSA. The CDR3 spells CASSFATGPDTQYF.

The J gene is TRBJ1-2, the V gene TRBV12-3 or TRBV12-4. The length of the CDR3 is 13 residues. CDR3 protein: CASSYDGDLGYTF.